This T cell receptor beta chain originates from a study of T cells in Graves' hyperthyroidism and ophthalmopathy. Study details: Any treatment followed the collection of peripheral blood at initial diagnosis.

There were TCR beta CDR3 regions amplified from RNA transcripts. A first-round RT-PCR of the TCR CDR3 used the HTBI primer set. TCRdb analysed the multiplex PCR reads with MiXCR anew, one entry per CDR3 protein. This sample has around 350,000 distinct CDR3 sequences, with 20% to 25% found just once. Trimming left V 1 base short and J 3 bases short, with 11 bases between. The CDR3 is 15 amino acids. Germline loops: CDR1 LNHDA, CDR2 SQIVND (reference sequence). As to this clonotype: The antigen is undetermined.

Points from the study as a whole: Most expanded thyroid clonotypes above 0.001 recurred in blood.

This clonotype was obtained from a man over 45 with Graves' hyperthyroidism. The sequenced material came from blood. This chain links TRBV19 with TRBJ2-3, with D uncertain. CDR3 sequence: CASSIGEGLTDTQYF. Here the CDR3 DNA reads TGTGCCAGTAGTATAGGTGAAGGGCTGACAGATACGCAGTATTTT. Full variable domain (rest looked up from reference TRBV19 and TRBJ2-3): DGGITQSPKYLFRKEGQNVTLSCEQNLNHDAMYWYRQDPGQGLRLIYYSQIVNDFQKGDIAEGYSVSREKKESFPLTVTSAQKNPTAFYLCASSIGEGLTDTQYFGPGTRLTVL.